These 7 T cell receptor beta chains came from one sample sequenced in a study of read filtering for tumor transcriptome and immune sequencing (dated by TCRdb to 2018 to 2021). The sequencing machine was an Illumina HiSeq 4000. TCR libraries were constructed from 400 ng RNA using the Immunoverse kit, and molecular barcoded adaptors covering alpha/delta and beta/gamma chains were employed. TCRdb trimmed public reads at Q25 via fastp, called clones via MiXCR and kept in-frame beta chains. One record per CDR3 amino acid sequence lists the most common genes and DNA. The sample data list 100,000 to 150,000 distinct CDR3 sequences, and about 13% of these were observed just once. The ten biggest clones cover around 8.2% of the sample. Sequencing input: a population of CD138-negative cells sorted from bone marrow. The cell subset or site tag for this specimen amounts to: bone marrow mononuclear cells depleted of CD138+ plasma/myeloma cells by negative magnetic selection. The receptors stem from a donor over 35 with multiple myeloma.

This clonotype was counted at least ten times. Here the CDR3 DNA reads TGTGCCAGCAGCTTAGTCCGACAGGGTCCGTCTAATGAAAAACTGTTTTTT. Translation gives CASSLVRQGPSNEKLFF. The chain has TRBV11-2 and TRBJ1-4; 7 nucleotides align to TRBD1. CDR1 and CDR2 (germline): SGHAT, FQNNGV. The CDR3 runs 17 residues. V shed 1 base, J shed 3 bases, and the junction held 8 bases outside the gene matches.

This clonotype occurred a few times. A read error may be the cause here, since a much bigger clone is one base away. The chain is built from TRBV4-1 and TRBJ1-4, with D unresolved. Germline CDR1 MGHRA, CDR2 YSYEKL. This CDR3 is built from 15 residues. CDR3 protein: CASSQVRIPNEKLCF. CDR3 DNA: TGCGCCAGCAGCCAAGTGAGGATTCCCAATGAAAAACTGTGTTTT.

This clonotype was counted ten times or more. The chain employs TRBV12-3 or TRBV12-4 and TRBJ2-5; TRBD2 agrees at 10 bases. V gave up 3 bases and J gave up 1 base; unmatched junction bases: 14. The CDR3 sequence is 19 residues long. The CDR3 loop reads CASSFKVAGGPRPQETQYF. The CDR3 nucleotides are TGTGCCAGCAGTTTTAAAGTAGCGGGAGGCCCCAGGCCCCAAGAGACCCAGTACTTC.

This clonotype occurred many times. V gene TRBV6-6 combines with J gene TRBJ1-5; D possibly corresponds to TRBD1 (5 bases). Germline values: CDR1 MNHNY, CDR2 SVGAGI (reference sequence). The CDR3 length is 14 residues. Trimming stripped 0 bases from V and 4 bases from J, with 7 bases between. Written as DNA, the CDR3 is TGTGCCAGCAGTTACTCTGGGGGAAATCAGCCCCAGCATTTT. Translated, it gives CASSYSGGNQPQHF.

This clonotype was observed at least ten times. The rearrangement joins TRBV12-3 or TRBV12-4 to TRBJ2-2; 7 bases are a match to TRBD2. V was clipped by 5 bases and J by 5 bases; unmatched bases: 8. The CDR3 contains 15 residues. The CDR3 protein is CASSPGGTGTGELFF. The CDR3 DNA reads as TGTGCCAGCAGTCCGGGGGGAACTGGGACCGGGGAGCTGTTTTTT.

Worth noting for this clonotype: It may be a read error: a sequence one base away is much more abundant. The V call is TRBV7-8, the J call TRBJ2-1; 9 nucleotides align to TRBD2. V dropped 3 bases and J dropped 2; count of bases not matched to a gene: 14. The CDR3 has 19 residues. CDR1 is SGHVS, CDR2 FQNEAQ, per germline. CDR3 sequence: CASSFLTSGPWSPYNEQFF. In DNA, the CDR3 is TGTGCCAGCAGCTTTCTCACTAGCGGGCCGTGGAGCCCCTACAATGAGCAGTTCTTC.

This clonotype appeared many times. CDR3 DNA sequence: TGCAGTGCTAACAGGGACACTGAAGCTTTCTTT. Translating gives CSANRDTEAFF. The chain couples TRBV20-1 to TRBJ1-1; TRBD1 might be the D (6 bases). Germline CDR1 reads DFQATT; CDR2 reads SNEGSKA (reference sequence). V was cut by 4 bases and J by 3 bases, with 6 bases left in between. This CDR3 is built from 11 residues.